This TCR beta chain was observed in a study of neoadjuvant anti-PD-1 for oral cavity cancer. Study background: Patients without progression got a fourth dose around day 43.

The CDR3 has 14 residues. Trimming cost V 3 bases and J 4 bases; bases outside gene matches: 5. CDR1 MDHEN and CDR2 SYDVKM come from the germline V gene. Blood cells were analyzed directly, without culture or expansion. Regarding this clone: Its specificity is not known.

Most PBMC samples had 400 to 550 ng input DNA in six replicates. The table came from immunoSEQ multiplex PCR; TCRdb's copy has only in-frame clones and leaves some out. The repertoire holds around 15,000 clones, with 65% to 75% as singletons. Overall study findings and caveats: After neoadjuvant nivolumab, PBMC T cell clonality was significantly higher in non-responders than responders.

V usage is TRBV28 and J usage is TRBJ2-5, with 7 bases fitting TRBD2. The sample was PBMCs, taken before nivolumab (anti-PD-1) treatment. This clonotype originated in a person aged 40-85 years with oral cavity squamous cell carcinoma. The DNA for the CDR3 is TGTGCCAGCAGTTTGAGCGGGGAAATAGAGACCCAGTACTTC. As protein: CASSLSGEIETQYF.